This TCR beta chain was observed in a study of siplizumab effects on memory and regulatory T cells. Study observations and caveats: Unstimulated subsets accounted for the mapping of only a minor share of the clones that were alloreactive.

As regards this clone: Antigen: not known.

Germline CDR1 and CDR2: LNHDA and SQIVND (reference sequence). The CDR3 covers 14 residues. Trimming at V came to 5 bases and at J to 9 bases, leaving 8 bases not matched to a gene. Generated by immunoSEQ multiplex PCR, the TCRdb table keeps only in-frame clones and is missing some. The data contain approximately 100,000 clones, just over 90% of them singletons. This chain uses TRBV19 with TRBJ2-1; 9 bases are a match to TRBD2. This receptor was identified in a human donor in good health. Material: Tregs sorted from blood. CDR3: CASSFSGRWAEQFF. The CDR3, as DNA: TGTGCCAGTAGTTTTAGCGGGAGATGGGCTGAGCAGTTCTTC.